The T cell receptor (beta chain) under discussion was sequenced for a study of T cell clusters in autoimmune cytopenias. About the study: A median of 51,575 TRB reads per sample yielded a median roughly 2,000 distinct clonotypes.

Study-level results: Compared with active autoimmune hepatitis patients, healthy donors showed almost three-fold more exclusive TRB clusters. Primary autoimmune cytopenia patients appeared to lack physiological T cell clusters present in healthy donors. No cluster-lack signature appeared between secondary cytopenia and chronic lymphocytic leukemia patients, apparently due to lymphoma masking.

Roughly 38,000 genome equivalents of blood DNA were amplified for TRB. The CDR3 is 15 amino acids. Germline CDR1 reads DFQATT; CDR2 reads SNEGSKA (reference sequence). One tube held mixed TRB-A and TRB-B primer pools for touch-down PCR. From its re-call of the multiplex PCR reads, TCRdb lists each CDR3 protein once, without DNA. This listing includes 3,100 or so distinct CDR3 sequences. This clonotype registers medium-sized by frequency. Its antigen is still unknown. The sequenced sample consisted of peripheral blood. This TCR was recovered from a human donor with an autoimmune cytopenia or autoimmune hepatitis (not recorded which). The J gene is TRBJ2-3, the V gene TRBV20-1; TCRdb's D gene call, TRBD2, goes unchecked for lack of DNA. The CDR3 spells CSARRLAGGTDTQYF.